The 29 T cell receptor beta chains reported below all come from one sample, sequenced in a study of control samples from healthy donors and cancer patients. Here immunoSEQ multiplex PCR was the method, and the copy in TCRdb shows in-frame clones only, minus some. The sample lists about 120,000 clones; approximately 87% were seen once. The specimen sequenced was blood. The receptors come from a man aged 55 to 70 in good health.

The chain recombines TRBV5-6 with TRBJ1-1; D is ambiguous. CDR1 SGHDT and CDR2 YYEEEE come from the germline V gene. The CDR3 has 12 residues. The V end lost 0 bases, the J end lost 7 bases, and 7 bases lay between the germline ends. The DNA for the CDR3 is TGTGCCAGCAGCTTGGGGCGCCTTGAAGCTTTCTTT. Translating it yields CASSLGRLEAFF.

The J gene is TRBJ1-3, the V gene TRBV5-6, with unresolved D. Germline V gene sequence: CDR1 SGHDT, CDR2 YYEEEE. V dropped 5 bases and J dropped 0 bases, with 9 bases sitting between them. This CDR3 has 14 residues. The DNA for the CDR3 is TGTGCCAGCAGTTTACAGCCCTCTGGAAACACCATATATTTT. Its protein product is CASSLQPSGNTIYF.

The V call is TRBV6-5, the J call TRBJ1-1; a weak D match, TRBD1 (5 bases). Germline V gene lookup returns CDR1 MNHEY and CDR2 SVGAGI. The V end lost 8 bases, the J end lost 6 bases, and 10 bases lay between the germline ends. The CDR3 spans 11 residues. CDR3 in DNA: TGTGCCAGCCGGGGCCCGTCTGAAGCTTTCTTT. This translates into CASRGPSEAFF.

The gene calls are TRBV30 and TRBJ2-7, with D tentatively TRBD2 (5 bases). The CDR3 is 14 residues long. V lost 3 bases and J 0 bases, leaving 12 bases between the germline ends. Germline V gene lookup returns CDR1 GTSNPN and CDR2 SVGIG (reference sequence). The CDR3, as DNA: TGTGCCTGGAGCGATACTACTAGCTCCTACGAGCAGTACTTC. This codes for CAWSDTTSSYEQYF.

The chain carries TRBV15 and TRBJ2-3, with D possibly TRBD2 on 5 matching bases. The CDR3 sequence is 17 residues long. Trimming pared 5 bases from V and 1 base from J, leaving 19 bases between. CDR1 and CDR2 from the germline V gene are LNHNV and YYDKDF (reference sequence). CDR3 region: CATSAERENKRTDTQYF. In DNA form, the CDR3 reads TGTGCCACCAGCGCAGAAAGGGAGAACAAGCGCACAGATACGCAGTATTTT.

The chain has TRBV28 and TRBJ1-4, with no clear D. CDR1 is MDHEN, CDR2 SYDVKM, per germline. This CDR3 has 15 residues. V lost 5 bases to trimming and J lost 4 bases, with 14 bases between them. The CDR3, as DNA: TGTGCCAGCAGTGACCCGAGAGGCGTTAATGAAAAACTGTTTTTT. As protein: CASSDPRGVNEKLFF.

The gene calls are TRBV5-4 and TRBJ1-3; D call uncertain. The germline gives CDR1 SGHNT, CDR2 YYREEE (reference sequence). The CDR3 covers 14 residues. The V end lost 0 bases, the J end lost 4 bases, and 8 bases lay between the germline ends. The CDR3 DNA reads as TGTGCCAGCAGCTTGGAAGGGAGGGGAAACACCATATATTTT. This codes for CASSLEGRGNTIYF.

Worth noting for this clone: The DNA is left out, because the CDR3 cannot be placed on it with certainty; the CDR3 is given as TCRdb lists it. The sample has other DNA sequences that encode this CDR3 too. This chain links TRBV7-9 with TRBJ2-2. Germline V gene data show CDR1 as SEHNR and CDR2 as FQNEAQ (reference sequence). The CDR3 has 13 residues if both end residues are counted. The CDR3 loop is CASSRRAGGELFF.

The rearrangement links TRBV25-1 to TRBJ2-2; D is possibly TRBD1 (5 bases). The germline V and J ends were trimmed by 4 bases and 4 bases, with 16 bases remaining between them. The CDR3 sequence is 16 residues long. CDR1 is MGHDK, CDR2 SYGVNS, per germline. Here the CDR3 reads CASSVTKGIGTGELFF. CDR3 nucleotides: TGTGCCAGCAGTGTAACAAAGGGGATCGGCACCGGGGAGCTGTTTTTT.

The chain uses TRBV6-5 and TRBJ1-2, with D perhaps TRBD1 (6 bases). This CDR3 is 16 amino acids long. Germline V gene lookup returns CDR1 MNHEY and CDR2 SVGAGI. Between the trimmed V and J ends, which lost 4 bases and 3 bases, there was a span of 18 bases. CDR3 coding DNA: TGTGCCAGCAGTTCCTCCGGGACAACTCCTGACTATGGCTACACCTTC. It specifies CASSSSGTTPDYGYTF.

The chain carries TRBV7-9 and TRBJ1-1; TRBD1 agrees at 8 bases. This CDR3 spans 15 amino acids. Trimming at V came to 5 bases and at J to 0 bases, leaving 5 bases not matched to a gene. Germline CDR1 SEHNR, CDR2 FQNEAQ (reference sequence). CDR3 nucleotides: TGTGCCAGCAGCACTAGGACAGGGCTGAACACTGAAGCTTTCTTT. It yields the protein CASSTRTGLNTEAFF. Full variable domain (remainder filled in from reference TRBV7-9 and TRBJ1-1): DTGVSQNPRHKITKRGQNVTFRCDPISEHNRLYWYRQTLGQGPEFLTYFQNEAQLEKSRLLSDRFSAERPKGSFSTLEIQRTEQGDSAMYLCASSTRTGLNTEAFFGQGTRLTVV.

The chain combines TRBV19 with TRBJ2-3, with D maybe TRBD2 (5 bases). V was trimmed by 1 base and J by 5 bases, leaving 13 bases between them. This CDR3 contains 15 residues. CDR1 and CDR2 from the germline V gene are LNHDA and SQIVND (reference sequence). CDR3 in amino acids: CASSIVSGTRDTQYF. CDR3 DNA sequence: TGTGCCAGTAGTATAGTTTCGGGAACCAGAGATACGCAGTATTTT.

The chain has TRBV28 and TRBJ1-5; 11 bases are shared with TRBD1. The germline gives CDR1 MDHEN, CDR2 SYDVKM. The CDR3 runs 16 residues. Unmatched junction bases numbered 15, after V lost 2 bases and J lost 15 bases. This CDR3 reads CASSLRHRTGGTSGHF. The CDR3 region has the DNA TGTGCCAGCAGTTTAAGGCACCGGACAGGGGGCACCTCAGGGCATTTT.

The chain combines TRBV7-4 with TRBJ1-4; the D is unclear. V was cut by 2 bases and J by 7 bases, with 17 bases left in between. This CDR3 comprises 16 residues. Per germline, CDR1 SGHVT and CDR2 SQSDAQ. CDR3 region: CASSLFDRVRVEKLFF. Written as DNA, the CDR3 is TGTGCCAGCAGCTTATTTGATAGAGTTAGGGTTGAAAAACTGTTTTTT.

For this clone: This sample includes further DNA sequences coding for the same CDR3. This chain connects TRBV28 to TRBJ1-1; TRBD1 might be the D (6 bases). This CDR3 spans 15 amino acids. The germline V gene has CDR1 MDHEN and CDR2 SYDVKM. Trimming took 3 bases from V and 1 from J, leaving 12 bases between them. As DNA, the CDR3 is TGTGCCAGCAGTTTTCGGGGGGCGGGGAACACTGAAGCTTTCTTT. The encoded protein is CASSFRGAGNTEAFF.

The chain recombines TRBV10-1 with TRBJ1-2; 8 positions match TRBD1. Germline V gene sequence: CDR1 WNHNN, CDR2 SYGVQD (reference sequence). With V trimmed by 8 bases and J by 4 bases, 9 bases remained unmatched. There are 14 residues in the CDR3. CDR3 in amino acids: CASHRTGNTYGYTF. The CDR3 region has the DNA TGCGCCAGCCACAGGACAGGGAATACCTATGGCTACACCTTC.

The chain is built from TRBV12-3 or TRBV12-4 and TRBJ2-7; TRBD2 might be the D (6 bases). The CDR3 has 12 residues. V dropped 3 bases and J dropped 5 bases, with 8 bases sitting between them. CDR3 in DNA: TGTGCCAGCAGTTTGGGGGGACACGAGCAGTACTTC. Translated: CASSLGGHEQYF.

This chain links TRBV24-1 with TRBJ2-3; the D gene is possibly TRBD1 (7 bases). Trimming removed 10 bases at V and 2 bases at J, with 12 bases between. Germline V gene data show CDR1 as KGHDR and CDR2 as SFDVKD. This CDR3 comprises 13 residues. CDR3 DNA: TGTGCCACGGAGGGACAGAACACAGATACGCAGTATTTT. The encoded protein is CATEGQNTDTQYF.

V usage is TRBV4-1 and J usage is TRBJ1-4, with no clear D. V was cut by 0 bases and J by 0 bases, with 8 bases left in between. The CDR3 extends over 16 amino acids. Germline V gives CDR1 MGHRA, CDR2 YSYEKL. The CDR3 coding sequence is TGCGCCAGCAGCCAAGATCTAAGGGCAACTAATGAAAAACTGTTTTTT. It codes for CASSQDLRATNEKLFF.

The sample holds a few counts of this clone. The chain uses TRBV29-1 and TRBJ2-1; TRBD2 might be the D (6 bases). The CDR3 extends over 10 amino acids. Germline V CDR1 and CDR2: SQVTM, ANQGSEA. The ends were cut back, 7 bases at V and 5 bases at J, with 6 bases in the middle. The CDR3 DNA is TGCAGCGCGGGGGACAATGAGCAGTTCTTC. It encodes CSAGDNEQFF.

J is TRBJ2-7 and V is TRBV2; D is ambiguous. Trimming cost V 4 bases and J 6 bases, with 7 bases left between them. CDR1 is SNHLY, CDR2 FYNNEI, per germline. This CDR3 is built from 11 residues. The CDR3 sequence: CASSAVVEQYF. CDR3 coding DNA: TGTGCCAGCAGTGCGGTGGTCGAGCAGTACTTC.

V gene TRBV6-5 combines with J gene TRBJ2-7; D not certain. Germline loops: CDR1 MNHEY, CDR2 SVGAGI. V was clipped by 0 bases and J by 5 bases, with 8 bases between them. The CDR3 is 13 residues long. The CDR3 here is CASSYSITHEQYF. Written as DNA, the CDR3 is TGTGCCAGCAGTTACTCTATTACTCACGAGCAGTACTTC.

The chain uses TRBV7-6 and TRBJ1-6; no reliable D call. V was clipped by 1 base and J by 8 bases, with 15 bases between them. Germline V CDR1 and CDR2: SGHVS, FNYEAQ. CDR3 size: 16 residues. The chain's CDR3 is CASSLEVEGVHSPLHF. CDR3 coding DNA: TGTGCCAGCAGCTTAGAAGTTGAGGGTGTACATTCACCCCTCCACTTT.

The chain has TRBV28 and TRBJ1-1; D might be TRBD1 (5 bases). Trimming cost V 3 bases and J 3 bases, with 11 bases left between them. This CDR3 is built from 14 residues. In germline, CDR1 is MDHEN, CDR2 SYDVKM. In nucleotides, the CDR3 is TGTGCCAGCAGTTTCGTCGGGGGATACACTGAAGCTTTCTTT. It encodes CASSFVGGYTEAFF. The complete variable domain, with remaining parts taken from reference TRBV28 and TRBJ1-1, reads DVKVTQSSRYLVKRTGEKVFLECVQDMDHENMFWYRQDPGLGLRLIYFSYDVKMKEKGDIPEGYSVSREKKERFSLILESASTNQTSMYLCASSFVGGYTEAFFGQGTRLTVV.

V gene TRBV7-3 combines with J gene TRBJ2-2, with D unclear. CDR3 size: 13 residues. CDR1 is SGHTA and CDR2 is FQGTGA in the germline V gene. V was shortened by 5 bases and J by 5 bases, with 9 bases between the two germline ends. Written as DNA, the CDR3 is TGTGCCAGCAGCGGCCAAAGGACCGGGGAGCTGTTTTTT. Amino acids: CASSGQRTGELFF. The entire variable domain, with the rest obtained from reference TRBV7-3 and TRBJ2-2, is as follows: GAGVSQTPSNKVTEKGKYVELRCDPISGHTALYWYRQSLGQGPEFLIYFQGTGAADDSGLPNDRFFAVRPEGSVSTLKIQRTERGDSAVYLCASSGQRTGELFFGEGSRLTVL.

This chain joins TRBV29-1 and TRBJ1-2, with TRBD1 matching 11 bases. CDR3 length: 13 amino acids. Trimming took 4 bases from V and 3 from J; bases not matched to a gene: 1. CDR1 and CDR2 (germline): SQVTM, ANQGSEA. The chain's CDR3 is CSVVDRGHYGYTF. CDR3 nucleotides: TGCAGCGTTGTGGACAGGGGGCACTATGGCTACACCTTC.

V and J are TRBV23-1 and TRBJ2-7, with TRBD1 matching over 9 bases. TRBV23-1 is annotated as an ORF whose role is uncertain. Trimming removed 0 bases from V and 4 bases from J; junction bases left unmatched: 4. The CDR3 spans 15 residues. The CDR3 spells CASSQSLQGAYEQYF. The CDR3, as DNA: TGCGCCAGCAGTCAATCCCTACAGGGGGCTTACGAGCAGTACTTC.

The gene calls are TRBV18 and TRBJ2-5; D might be TRBD2 (6 bases). Trimming pared 1 base from V and 2 bases from J, leaving 8 bases between. CDR3 length: 14 amino acids. CDR1 and CDR2 from the germline V gene are KGHSH and LQKENI. Here the CDR3 reads CASSPLRDQETQYF. The CDR3 DNA is TGTGCCAGCTCACCACTGCGGGATCAAGAGACCCAGTACTTC.

The chain couples TRBV12-2 to TRBJ2-7. TRBV12-2 is shown as a pseudogene. CDR3 length: 20 residues. The CDR3 loop reads CASRFHPVDVYGYRSYEQYF. CDR3 DNA sequence: TGTGCAAGTCGCTTCCACCCGGTTGACGTCTATGGTTATAGGTCCTACGAGCAGTACTTC.